Presented here are 27 T cell receptor beta chains from one specimen sequenced in a study of response to subunit inactivated influenza vaccine. TCRdb reanalysed the RT-PCR reads using MiXCR and keeps one entry per CDR3 protein. Of around 710,000 distinct CDR3 sequences listed, approximately 15% are singletons. Specimen: PBMCs from blood, collected 14 to 15 days before vaccination. These receptors all come from a man in his fifties or sixties who received an inactivated influenza vaccine.

This chain joins TRBV30 and TRBJ1-6, with D maybe TRBD1 (5 bases). V was shortened by 4 bases and J by 10 bases, with 26 bases between the two germline ends. Germline CDR1 reads GTSNPN; CDR2 reads SVGIG (reference sequence). The CDR3 covers 17 residues. The DNA for the CDR3 is TGTGCCTGGACCCCAGGGAGGGTAATGGGCAAGGGATCACCCCTCCACTTT. Translating it yields CAWTPGRVMGKGSPLHF.

This clonotype has a handful of counts. The chain employs TRBV19 and TRBJ2-3, with D perhaps matching TRBD2 (7 bases). V gave up 3 bases and J gave up 2 bases, with 12 bases separating them. CDR1 is LNHDA, CDR2 SQIVND, per germline (reference sequence). CDR3 length equals 15 residues. The DNA for the CDR3 is TGTGCCAGTAGTATCGCGGGGGCCCCCACAGATACGCAGTATTTT. Translating gives CASSIAGAPTDTQYF.

The chain joins TRBV19 to TRBJ2-1; 11 bases agree with TRBD2. V shed 5 bases and J 6 bases; nucleotides not matched to a gene: 12. Per the germline V gene, CDR1 is LNHDA and CDR2 is SQIVND (reference sequence). The CDR3 contains 17 residues. CDR3 DNA: TGTGCCAGTAGTTTCTCTAGCGGGGGGCTTGGGGCCAATGAGCAGTTCTTC. Amino acid sequence: CASSFSSGGLGANEQFF.

This clonotype has more than one count but fewer than ten. The J gene is TRBJ2-3, the V gene TRBV6-1; D is undetermined. Trimming left V 2 bases short and J 3 bases short, with 15 bases between. The CDR3 totals 16 residues. Germline CDR1 and CDR2: MNHNS and SASEGT. CDR3 in DNA: TGTGCCAGCAGTGAATTGTCAGCTCATCCGACAGATACGCAGTATTTT. This sequence encodes CASSELSAHPTDTQYF.

This clonotype came up many times. The chain joins TRBV5-1 to TRBJ1-5; D not certain. The germline V gene has CDR1 SGHRS and CDR2 YFSETQ. There are 14 residues in the CDR3. Trimming removed 3 bases from V and 1 base from J, with 8 bases in between. The chain's CDR3 is CASSSDGSNQPQHF. The CDR3 DNA follows: TGCGCCAGCAGCTCCGACGGAAGCAATCAGCCCCAGCATTTT.

The chain links TRBV5-6 to TRBJ2-2; perhaps TRBD1 as D (5 bases). CDR3 length: 18 amino acids. Germline V CDR1 and CDR2: SGHDT, YYEEEE. Between the trimmed V and J ends, which lost 0 bases and 4 bases, there was a span of 19 bases. In DNA, the CDR3 is TGTGCCAGCAGCTTGGGGTTGGGCGCGGCAGGGCCCACCGGGGAGCTGTTTTTT. Its translation: CASSLGLGAAGPTGELFF. The complete variable domain, with remaining parts taken from reference TRBV5-6 and TRBJ2-2, reads DAGVTQSPTHLIKTRGQQVTLRCSPKSGHDTVSWYQQALGQGPQFIFQYYEEEERQRGNFPDRFSGHQFPNYSSELNVNALLLGDSALYLCASSLGLGAAGPTGELFFGEGSRLTVL.

This clonotype was found many times. This chain links TRBV12-3 or TRBV12-4 with TRBJ2-7; maybe TRBD1 (5 bases). With 2 bases removed from V and 3 bases from J, the gap between germline ends came to 8 bases. There are 13 residues in the CDR3. The DNA of the CDR3 is TGTGCCAGCAGTTTACAGGGTCGCTACGAGCAGTACTTC. Protein product: CASSLQGRYEQYF.

V gene TRBV28 combines with J gene TRBJ1-5, with a possible D match to TRBD1 (6 bases). The V end lost 6 bases, the J end lost 1 base, and 16 bases lay between the germline ends. Germline lookup yields CDR1 MDHEN and CDR2 SYDVKM. The CDR3 runs 16 residues. CDR3 amino acids: CASSLGGAGSNQPQHF. The CDR3 coding sequence is TGTGCCAGCAGCCTCGGGGGGGCTGGGAGCAATCAGCCCCAGCATTTT.

This clonotype was detected only a few times. The chain combines TRBV7-2 with TRBJ2-7, with D perhaps TRBD1 (5 bases). There are 15 residues in the CDR3. V lost 5 bases to trimming and J lost 0 bases, with 14 bases between them. Germline CDR1 is SGHTA and CDR2 is FQGNSA. The CDR3 protein is CASSPLAGNSYEQYF. The CDR3 bases are TGTGCCAGCAGCCCCCTGGCAGGGAACTCCTACGAGCAGTACTTC.

The V and J genes are TRBV18 and TRBJ1-5; D ambiguous. Germline V CDR1 and CDR2: KGHSH, LQKENI. The CDR3 extends over 15 amino acids. V was trimmed by 6 bases and J by 1 base, leaving 13 bases between them. As DNA, the CDR3 is TGTGCCAGCTCGTCGACGGCTGCCAGCAATCAGCCCCAGCATTTT. The encoded protein is CASSSTAASNQPQHF.

The chain is built from TRBV9 and TRBJ2-5; D may be TRBD1 (6 bases). V was cut by 2 bases and J by 5 bases, with 13 bases left in between. Germline CDR1 and CDR2: SGDLS and YYNGEE. The CDR3 has 14 amino acids. The DNA of the CDR3 is TGTGCCAGCAGCGTGCCAGGGGTCACGGAGACCCAGTACTTC. Its translation is CASSVPGVTETQYF.

V is TRBV20-1 and J is TRBJ1-6; unclear D gene. The CDR3 is 17 residues long. The V end lost 3 bases, the J end lost 6 bases, and 21 bases lay between the germline ends. CDR1 and CDR2 from the germline V gene are DFQATT and SNEGSKA (reference sequence). The CDR3 spells CSASTTLLAGPNSPLHF. In nucleotides, the CDR3 is TGCAGTGCTAGTACGACATTACTTGCTGGGCCTAATTCACCCCTCCACTTT.

The chain employs TRBV28 and TRBJ1-1; 7 bases map to TRBD1. Germline V lookup: CDR1 MDHEN, CDR2 SYDVKM. With 5 bases clipped from V and 0 bases from J, the junction kept 6 bases outside the gene matches. This CDR3 contains 15 residues. Here the CDR3 DNA reads TGTGCCAGCAGTCCCATGGGACAGATGAACACTGAAGCTTTCTTT. Translating gives CASSPMGQMNTEAFF.

This clonotype was observed a few times. This chain connects TRBV7-9 to TRBJ2-1; 15 nucleotides match TRBD2. Germline loops: CDR1 SEHNR, CDR2 FQNEAQ (reference sequence). CDR3 length: 16 amino acids. V was pared by 5 bases and J by 8 bases, with 7 bases of the junction left unmatched. The CDR3 bases are TGTGCCAGCAGCACCGGGACTAGCGGGAGGAGGGATGAGCAGTTCTTC. It translates to CASSTGTSGRRDEQFF.

This clonotype was counted between two and nine times. V and J are TRBV28 and TRBJ2-7, with TRBD2 matching 9 bases. The CDR3 has 14 residues. The trim removed 10 bases at V and 1 base at J, leaving 8 bases unmatched. The germline gives CDR1 MDHEN, CDR2 SYDVKM. The CDR3 protein is CATWGRGGSYEQYF. The CDR3 nucleotides are TGTGCCACTTGGGGGCGGGGGGGTTCCTACGAGCAGTACTTC.

This clonotype was found a few times. The V gene is TRBV28, the J gene TRBJ2-7; D call uncertain. Germline CDR1 MDHEN, CDR2 SYDVKM. This CDR3 has 15 amino acids. Trimming left V 5 bases short and J 6 bases short, with 20 bases between. The CDR3 here is CASSRARVLPPEQYF. The DNA of the CDR3 is TGTGCCAGCAGTAGAGCTCGGGTTCTGCCGCCCGAGCAGTACTTC.

The gene calls are TRBV6-5 and TRBJ2-1, with D uncertain. Per the germline V gene, CDR1 is MNHEY and CDR2 is SVGAGI. Between the trimmed V and J ends, which lost 2 bases and 0 bases, there was a span of 14 bases. The CDR3 extends over 17 amino acids. CDR3 nucleotides: TGTGCCAGCAGTTACAGGGTTCCGTCGGTCTCCTACAATGAGCAGTTCTTC. Residues: CASSYRVPSVSYNEQFF.

This clonotype has a handful of counts. V is TRBV5-1 and J is TRBJ2-7, with D maybe TRBD1 (5 bases). V was pared by 0 bases and J by 3 bases, with 10 bases between. Germline assignment: CDR1 SGHRS and CDR2 YFSETQ. This CDR3 contains 14 residues. CDR3 DNA: TGCGCCAGCAGCTTGGAGGGGATTGTCTACGAGCAGTACTTC. The encoded protein is CASSLEGIVYEQYF.

The chain has TRBV7-2 and TRBJ1-1, with D unclear. CDR1 and CDR2 (germline): SGHTA, FQGNSA. Between the trimmed V and J ends, which lost 5 bases and 7 bases, there was a span of 17 bases. This CDR3 is 14 amino acids long. The CDR3 here is CASSLRGGTLEAFF. For the CDR3, the DNA is TGTGCCAGCAGCCTTCGGGGTGGCACTCTTGAAGCTTTCTTT.

This clonotype was recorded many times. The chain uses TRBV2 and TRBJ2-7; D gene ambiguous. Germline V gene sequence: CDR1 SNHLY, CDR2 FYNNEI. The CDR3 totals 12 residues. Between the trimmed V and J ends, which lost 4 bases and 3 bases, there was a span of 7 bases. For the CDR3, the DNA is TGTGCCAGCAGTGCACACCTCTACGAGCAGTACTTC. Translated, it gives CASSAHLYEQYF.

The CDR3 loop reads CASTTQPRATDTQYF. In nucleotides, the CDR3 is TGCGCCAGCACTACGCAACCTCGGGCTACAGATACGCAGTATTTT. The gene calls are TRBV5-1 and TRBJ2-3; D is unresolved. CDR1 SGHRS and CDR2 YFSETQ come from the germline V gene. V was shortened by 6 bases and J by 3 bases, with 17 bases between the two germline ends. This CDR3 is 15 amino acids long.

This clonotype was detected many times. Here the CDR3 DNA reads TGTGCCAGCAGTCTATTTCGGGACCAGCCCCAGCATTTT. Translation gives CASSLFRDQPQHF. The chain employs TRBV12-3 or TRBV12-4 and TRBJ1-5; tentative D call: TRBD1 (5 bases). Trimming pared 5 bases from V and 7 bases from J, leaving 12 bases between. The CDR3 length is 13 residues.

The chain carries TRBV20-1 and TRBJ1-3; 10 bases are a match to TRBD1. V dropped 6 bases and J dropped 5; count of bases not matched to a gene: 7. This CDR3 has 14 amino acids. Per the germline V gene, CDR1 is DFQATT and CDR2 is SNEGSKA (reference sequence). The DNA for the CDR3 is TGCAGTGCGTGGGACAGGGGAAGGAGAAACACCATATATTTT. Protein sequence: CSAWDRGRRNTIYF.

This clonotype was counted ten times or more. V gene TRBV6-1 combines with J gene TRBJ2-2; no firm D call. Germline CDR1 and CDR2: MNHNS and SASEGT. CDR3 length: 13 residues. Trimming removed 8 bases from V and 0 bases from J, with 7 bases in between. The chain's CDR3 is CASRSPNTGELFF. For the CDR3, the DNA is TGTGCCAGCCGATCACCGAACACCGGGGAGCTGTTTTTT.

The table lists this clonotype with a few counts. The J gene is TRBJ2-1, the V gene TRBV9; D may be TRBD2 (7 bases). The V gene lost 5 bases and the J gene lost 0 bases, with 15 bases spanning the gap. The CDR3 spans 16 residues. Germline V lookup: CDR1 SGDLS, CDR2 YYNGEE. The CDR3, as DNA: TGTGCCAGCAGTAGGGAGGGGGTAAGCTCCTACAATGAGCAGTTCTTC. Translating gives CASSREGVSSYNEQFF.

This clonotype has only a few counts. This chain uses TRBV4-1 with TRBJ2-2; 7 nucleotides line up with TRBD1. The V and J ends lost 7 bases and 4 bases, in that order; junction bases with no gene match: 6. This CDR3 comprises 14 residues. CDR1 is MGHRA and CDR2 is YSYEKL in the germline V gene. The chain's CDR3 is CASTPGQTTGELFF. In nucleotides, the CDR3 is TGCGCCAGCACCCCGGGACAGACCACCGGGGAGCTGTTTTTT.

This clonotype was detected only a few times. The chain uses TRBV7-2 and TRBJ2-7; no reliable D call. V was trimmed by 5 bases and J by 4 bases, leaving 15 bases between them. The V gene's germline CDR1 is SGHTA and CDR2 FQGNSA. This CDR3 has 14 amino acids. CDR3 nucleotide sequence: TGTGCCAGCAGCCCTGGACGGCTGACTTACGAGCAGTACTTC. It translates to CASSPGRLTYEQYF.